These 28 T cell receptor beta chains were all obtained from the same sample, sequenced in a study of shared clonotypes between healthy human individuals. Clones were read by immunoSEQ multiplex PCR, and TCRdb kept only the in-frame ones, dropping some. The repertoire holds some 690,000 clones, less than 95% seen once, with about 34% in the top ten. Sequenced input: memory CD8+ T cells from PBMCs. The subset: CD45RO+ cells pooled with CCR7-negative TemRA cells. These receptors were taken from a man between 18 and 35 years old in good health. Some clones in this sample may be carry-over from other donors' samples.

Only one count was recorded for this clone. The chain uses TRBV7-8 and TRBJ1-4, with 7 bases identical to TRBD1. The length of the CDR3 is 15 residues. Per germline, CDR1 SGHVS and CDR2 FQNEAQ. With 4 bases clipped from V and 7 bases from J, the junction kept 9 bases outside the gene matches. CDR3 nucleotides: TGTGCCAGCAGCTCCCCATGGGACAGTGGTGAAAAACTGTTTTTT. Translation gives CASSSPWDSGEKLFF. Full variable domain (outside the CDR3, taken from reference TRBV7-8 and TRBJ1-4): GAGVSQSPRYKVAKRGQDVALRCDPISGHVSLFWYQQALGQGPEFLTYFQNEAQLDKSGLPSDRFFAERPEGSVSTLKIQRTQQEDSAVYLCASSSPWDSGEKLFFGSGTQLSVL.

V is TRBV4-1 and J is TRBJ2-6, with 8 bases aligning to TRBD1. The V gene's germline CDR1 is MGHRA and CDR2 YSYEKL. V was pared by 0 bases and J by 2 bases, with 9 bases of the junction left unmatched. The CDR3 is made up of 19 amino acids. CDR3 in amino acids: CASSQDGVTGGTGANVLTF. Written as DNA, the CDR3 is TGCGCCAGCAGCCAAGATGGCGTCACAGGGGGAACTGGGGCCAACGTCCTGACTTTC.

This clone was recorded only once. The CDR3 bases are TGTGCCATCAGTGATCGCCTAGCGGGAGGGGACAATGAGCAGTTCTTC. Residues: CAISDRLAGGDNEQFF. J is TRBJ2-1 and V is TRBV10-3; TRBD2 matches 12 bases. This CDR3 is 16 amino acids long. CDR1 is ENHRY and CDR2 is SYGVKD in the germline V gene. V was clipped by 3 bases and J by 5 bases; unmatched bases: 5.

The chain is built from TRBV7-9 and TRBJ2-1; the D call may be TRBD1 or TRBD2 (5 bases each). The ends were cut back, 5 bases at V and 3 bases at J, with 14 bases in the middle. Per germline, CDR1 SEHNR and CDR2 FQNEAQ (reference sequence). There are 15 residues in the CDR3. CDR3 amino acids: CASSRDPGFYNEQFF. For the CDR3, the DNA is TGTGCCAGCAGCCGGGACCCAGGATTCTACAATGAGCAGTTCTTC.

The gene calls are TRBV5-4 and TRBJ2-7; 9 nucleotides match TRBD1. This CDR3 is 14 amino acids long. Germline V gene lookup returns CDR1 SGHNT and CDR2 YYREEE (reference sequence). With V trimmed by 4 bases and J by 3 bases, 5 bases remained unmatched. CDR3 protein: CASSPMGQGYEQYF. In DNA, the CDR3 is TGTGCCAGCAGCCCAATGGGACAGGGCTACGAGCAGTACTTC.

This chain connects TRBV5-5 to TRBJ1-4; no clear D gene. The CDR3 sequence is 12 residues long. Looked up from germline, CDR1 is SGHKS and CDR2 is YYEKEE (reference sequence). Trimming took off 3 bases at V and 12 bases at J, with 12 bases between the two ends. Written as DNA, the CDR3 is TGTGCCAGCAGCTCAAATCTGGTGCAACTGTTTTTT. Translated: CASSSNLVQLFF. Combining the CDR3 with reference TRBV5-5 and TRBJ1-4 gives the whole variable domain DAGVTQSPTHLIKTRGQQVTLRCSPISGHKSVSWYQQVLGQGPQFIFQYYEKEERGRGNFPDRFSARQFPNYSSELNVNALLLGDSALYLCASSSNLVQLFFGSGTQLSVL.

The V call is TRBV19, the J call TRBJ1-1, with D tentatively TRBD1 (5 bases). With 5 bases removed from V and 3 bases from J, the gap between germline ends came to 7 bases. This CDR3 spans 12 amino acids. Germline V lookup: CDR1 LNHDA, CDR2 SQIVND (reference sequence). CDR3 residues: CASSEGDTEAFF. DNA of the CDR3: TGTGCCAGTAGTGAAGGGGACACTGAAGCTTTCTTT.

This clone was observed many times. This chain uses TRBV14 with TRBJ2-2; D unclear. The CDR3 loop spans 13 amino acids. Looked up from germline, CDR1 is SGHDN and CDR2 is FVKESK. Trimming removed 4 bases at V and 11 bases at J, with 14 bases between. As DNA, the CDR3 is TGTGCCAGCAGCCTCCAAGCCCCAGGAGAGCTGTTTTTT. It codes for CASSLQAPGELFF.

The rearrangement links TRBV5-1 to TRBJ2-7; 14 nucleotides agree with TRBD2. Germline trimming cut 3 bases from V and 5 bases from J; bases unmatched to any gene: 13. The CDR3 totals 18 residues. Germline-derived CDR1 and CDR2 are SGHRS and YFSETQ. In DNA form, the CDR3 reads TGCGCCAGCAGCTACGACGGGACTAGCGGGAGTCGGGGGGACGAGCAGTACTTC. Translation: CASSYDGTSGSRGDEQYF. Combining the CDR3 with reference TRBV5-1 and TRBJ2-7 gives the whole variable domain KAGVTQTPRYLIKTRGQQVTLSCSPISGHRSVSWYQQTPGQGLQFLFEYFSETQRNKGNFPGRFSGRQFSNSRSEMNVSTLELGDSALYLCASSYDGTSGSRGDEQYFGPGTRLTVT.

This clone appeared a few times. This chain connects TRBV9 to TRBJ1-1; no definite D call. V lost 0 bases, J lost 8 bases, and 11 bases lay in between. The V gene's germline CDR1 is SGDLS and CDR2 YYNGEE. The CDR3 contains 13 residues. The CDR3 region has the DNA TGTGCCAGCAGCGTAGAATTTTTCGGGGAAGCTTTCTTT. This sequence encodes CASSVEFFGEAFF.

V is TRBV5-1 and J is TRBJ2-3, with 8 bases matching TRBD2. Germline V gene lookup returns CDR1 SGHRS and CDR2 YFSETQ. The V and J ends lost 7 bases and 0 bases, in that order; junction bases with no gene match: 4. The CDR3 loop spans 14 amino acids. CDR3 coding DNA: TGCGCCAGCGGGAGCGGGAGTAGCACAGATACGCAGTATTTT. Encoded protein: CASGSGSSTDTQYF.

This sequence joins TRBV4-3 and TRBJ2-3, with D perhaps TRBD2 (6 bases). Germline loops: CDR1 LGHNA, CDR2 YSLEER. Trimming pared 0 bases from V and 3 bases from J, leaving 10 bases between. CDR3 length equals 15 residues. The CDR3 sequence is CASSQDLALTDTQYF. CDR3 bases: TGCGCCAGCAGCCAAGATCTAGCGCTTACAGATACGCAGTATTTT.

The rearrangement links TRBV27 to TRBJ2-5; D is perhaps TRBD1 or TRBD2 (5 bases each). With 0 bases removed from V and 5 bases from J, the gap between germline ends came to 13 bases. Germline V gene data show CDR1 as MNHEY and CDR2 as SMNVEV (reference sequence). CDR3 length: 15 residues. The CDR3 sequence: CASSLSRAGIETQYF. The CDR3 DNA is TGTGCCAGCAGTTTATCGAGGGCAGGGATCGAGACCCAGTACTTC.

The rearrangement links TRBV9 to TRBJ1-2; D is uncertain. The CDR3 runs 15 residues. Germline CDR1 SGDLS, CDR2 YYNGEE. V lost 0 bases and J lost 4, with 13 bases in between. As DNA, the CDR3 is TGTGCCAGCAGCGTAGATAAGGCAGTCGGCTATGGCTACACCTTC. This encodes CASSVDKAVGYGYTF.

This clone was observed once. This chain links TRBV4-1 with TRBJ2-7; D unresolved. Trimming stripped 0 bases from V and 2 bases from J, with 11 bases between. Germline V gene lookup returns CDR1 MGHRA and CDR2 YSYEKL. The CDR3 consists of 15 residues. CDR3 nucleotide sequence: TGCGCCAGCAGCCAAGACTACCCAGACACCTACGAGCAGTACTTC. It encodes CASSQDYPDTYEQYF.

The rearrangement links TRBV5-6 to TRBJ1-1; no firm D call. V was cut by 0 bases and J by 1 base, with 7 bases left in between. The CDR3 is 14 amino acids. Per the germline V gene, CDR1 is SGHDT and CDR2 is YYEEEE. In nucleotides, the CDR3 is TGTGCCAGCAGCTTGGGAAGGACGAACACTGAAGCTTTCTTT. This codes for CASSLGRTNTEAFF.

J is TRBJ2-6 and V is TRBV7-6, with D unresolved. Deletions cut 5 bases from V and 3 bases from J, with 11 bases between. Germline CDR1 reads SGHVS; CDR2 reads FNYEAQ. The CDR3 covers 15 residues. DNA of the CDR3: TGTGCCAGCAGCCAAGGGTTTAGTGGGGCCAACGTCCTGACTTTC. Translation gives CASSQGFSGANVLTF.

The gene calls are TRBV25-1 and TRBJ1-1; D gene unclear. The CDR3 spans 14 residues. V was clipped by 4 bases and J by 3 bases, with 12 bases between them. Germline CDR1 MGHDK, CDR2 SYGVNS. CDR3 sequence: CASSARGLHTEAFF. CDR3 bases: TGTGCCAGCAGTGCCCGAGGACTGCACACTGAAGCTTTCTTT.

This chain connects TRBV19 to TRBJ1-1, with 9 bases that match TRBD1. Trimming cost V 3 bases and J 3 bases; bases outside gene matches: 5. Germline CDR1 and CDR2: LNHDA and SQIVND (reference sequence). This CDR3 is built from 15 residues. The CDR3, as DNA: TGTGCCAGTAGTATCCGGGACAGGGAGTACACTGAAGCTTTCTTT. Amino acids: CASSIRDREYTEAFF.

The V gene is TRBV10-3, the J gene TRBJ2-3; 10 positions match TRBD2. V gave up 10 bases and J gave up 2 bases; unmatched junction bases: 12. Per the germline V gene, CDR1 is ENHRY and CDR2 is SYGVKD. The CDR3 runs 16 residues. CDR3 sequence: CATTGGSGRATDTQYF. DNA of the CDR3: TGTGCCACAACCGGAGGGAGCGGGAGGGCCACAGATACGCAGTATTTT.

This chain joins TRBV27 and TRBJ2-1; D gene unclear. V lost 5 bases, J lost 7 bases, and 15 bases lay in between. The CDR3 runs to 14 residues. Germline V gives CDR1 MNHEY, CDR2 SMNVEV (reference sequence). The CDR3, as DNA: TGTGCCAGCAGTCCGGGTTCGCTTGGTAATGAGCAGTTCTTC. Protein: CASSPGSLGNEQFF.

In DNA, the CDR3 is TGTGCCAGCAGTGCCCTTGGCAGGTCCTACGAGCAGTACTTC. Protein product: CASSALGRSYEQYF. J is TRBJ2-7 and V is TRBV6-1; D is unclear. The V end was cut by 4 bases, the J end by 1 base, with 11 bases between. The CDR3 contains 14 residues. Germline CDR1 and CDR2: MNHNS and SASEGT.

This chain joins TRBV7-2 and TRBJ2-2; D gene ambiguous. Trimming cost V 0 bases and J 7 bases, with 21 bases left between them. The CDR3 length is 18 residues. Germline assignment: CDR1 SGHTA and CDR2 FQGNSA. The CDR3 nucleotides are TGTGCCAGCAGCTTAGCGCAATTTCTGATGCCCGCAGGCGGGGAGCTGTTTTTT. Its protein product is CASSLAQFLMPAGGELFF.

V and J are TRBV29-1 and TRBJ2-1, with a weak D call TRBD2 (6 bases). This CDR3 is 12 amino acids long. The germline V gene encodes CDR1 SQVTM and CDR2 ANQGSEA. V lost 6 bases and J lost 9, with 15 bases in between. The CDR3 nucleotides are TGCAGCGTGGAAACCACGGGACTTGAGCAGTTCTTC. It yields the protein CSVETTGLEQFF.

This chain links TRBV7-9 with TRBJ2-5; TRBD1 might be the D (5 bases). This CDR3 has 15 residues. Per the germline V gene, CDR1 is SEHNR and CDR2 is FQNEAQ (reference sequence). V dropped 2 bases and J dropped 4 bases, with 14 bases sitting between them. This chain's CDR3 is CASSLRSGLRETQYF. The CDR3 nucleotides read TGTGCCAGCAGCTTAAGGTCAGGGCTGAGAGAGACCCAGTACTTC.

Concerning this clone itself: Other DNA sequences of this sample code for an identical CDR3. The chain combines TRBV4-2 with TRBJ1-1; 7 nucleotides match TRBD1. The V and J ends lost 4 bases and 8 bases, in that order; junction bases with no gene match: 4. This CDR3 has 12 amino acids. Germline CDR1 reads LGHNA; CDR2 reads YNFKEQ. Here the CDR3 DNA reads TGTGCCAGCAGCCCTGGGACAGCGGAAGCTTTCTTT. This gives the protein CASSPGTAEAFF.

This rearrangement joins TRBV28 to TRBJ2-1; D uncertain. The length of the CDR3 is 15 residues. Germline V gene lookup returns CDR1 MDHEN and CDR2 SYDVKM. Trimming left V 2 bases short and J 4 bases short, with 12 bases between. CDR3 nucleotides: TGTGCCAGCAGTTTAAGTTTTAACCGTTACAATGAGCAGTTCTTC. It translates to CASSLSFNRYNEQFF.

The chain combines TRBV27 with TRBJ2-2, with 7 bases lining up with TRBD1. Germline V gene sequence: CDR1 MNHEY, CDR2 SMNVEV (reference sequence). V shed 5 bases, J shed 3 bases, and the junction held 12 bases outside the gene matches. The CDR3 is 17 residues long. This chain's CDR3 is CASSLKTGFLYTGELFF. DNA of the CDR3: TGTGCCAGCAGTCTAAAGACAGGGTTCTTATACACCGGGGAGCTGTTTTTT.